This TCR beta chain was retrieved from a study of shared T cell receptors in the human thymus. CDR3 length equals 17 residues. Sequencing used immunoSEQ multiplex PCR; TCRdb keeps in-frame clones, though not all of them. Of 55,000 to 75,000 clones in the sample, roughly 96% were seen once. The TCR sequence derives from a human donor. The material sequenced was thymocytes. The chain is built from TRBV21-1 and TRBJ1-5; the table calls TRBD1, which could not be checked here. TRBV21-1 is marked as a pseudogene. DNA for the CDR3: TGTGCCAGCAGCAAGCGGAGTGACAGGGCAACGGGTCAGCCCCAGCATTTT. Translating it yields CASSKRSDRATGQPQHF.